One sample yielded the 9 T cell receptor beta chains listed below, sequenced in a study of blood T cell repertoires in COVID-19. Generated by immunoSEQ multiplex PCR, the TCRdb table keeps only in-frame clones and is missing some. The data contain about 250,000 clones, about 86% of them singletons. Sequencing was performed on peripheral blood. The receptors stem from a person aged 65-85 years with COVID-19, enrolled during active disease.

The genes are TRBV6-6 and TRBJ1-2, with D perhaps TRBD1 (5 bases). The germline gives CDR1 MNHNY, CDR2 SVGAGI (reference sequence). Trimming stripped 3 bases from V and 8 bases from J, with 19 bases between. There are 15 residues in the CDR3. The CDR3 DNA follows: TGTGCCAGCAGTTATGGCACGGGGGTCCCTTCCGGCTACACCTTC. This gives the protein CASSYGTGVPSGYTF.

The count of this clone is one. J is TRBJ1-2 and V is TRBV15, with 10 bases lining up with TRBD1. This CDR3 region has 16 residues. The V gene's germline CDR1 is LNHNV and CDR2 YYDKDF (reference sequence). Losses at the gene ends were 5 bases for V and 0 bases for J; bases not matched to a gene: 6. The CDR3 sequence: CATSAPGQGSNYGYTF. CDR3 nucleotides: TGTGCCACCAGCGCCCCGGGACAGGGGTCTAACTATGGCTACACCTTC.

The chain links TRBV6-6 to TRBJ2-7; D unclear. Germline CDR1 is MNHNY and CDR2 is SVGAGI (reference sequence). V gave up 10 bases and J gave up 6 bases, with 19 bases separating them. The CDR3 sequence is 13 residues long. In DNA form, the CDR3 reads TGTGCCACCTCGCCGGTATCCCCCTCCGAGCAGTACTTC. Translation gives CATSPVSPSEQYF.

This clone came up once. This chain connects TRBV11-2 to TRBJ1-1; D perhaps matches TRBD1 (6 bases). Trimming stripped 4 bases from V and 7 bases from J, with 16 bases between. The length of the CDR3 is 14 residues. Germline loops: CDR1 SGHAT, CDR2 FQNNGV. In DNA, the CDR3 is TGTGCCAGCAGCTCGGGTCAGGGGATAAATGAAGCTTTCTTT. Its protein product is CASSSGQGINEAFF.

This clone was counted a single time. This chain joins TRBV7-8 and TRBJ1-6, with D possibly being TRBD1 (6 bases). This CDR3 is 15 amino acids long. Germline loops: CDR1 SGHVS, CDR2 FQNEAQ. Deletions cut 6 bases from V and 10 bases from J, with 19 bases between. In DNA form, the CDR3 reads TGTGCCAGCAGACGAGCAGCAGGGGACGGATCACCCCTCCACTTT. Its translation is CASRRAAGDGSPLHF.

The CDR3 here is CASSQDQGYGYTF. The CDR3 nucleotides read TGTGCCAGCAGCCAAGATCAGGGCTATGGCTACACCTTC. This chain connects TRBV3-1 (or the pseudogene TRBV3-2) to TRBJ1-2; possible D gene TRBD1, 5 bases. Per germline, CDR1 LGHDT and CDR2 YNNKEL (reference sequence). The V end was cut by 0 bases, the J end by 4 bases, with 6 bases between. The CDR3 length is 13 residues.

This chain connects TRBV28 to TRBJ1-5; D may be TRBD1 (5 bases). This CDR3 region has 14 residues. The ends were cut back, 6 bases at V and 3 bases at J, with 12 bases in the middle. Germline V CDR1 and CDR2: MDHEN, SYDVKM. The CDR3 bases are TGTGCCAGCAGATTTCAGGGAAACAATCAGCCCCAGCATTTT. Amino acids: CASRFQGNNQPQHF.

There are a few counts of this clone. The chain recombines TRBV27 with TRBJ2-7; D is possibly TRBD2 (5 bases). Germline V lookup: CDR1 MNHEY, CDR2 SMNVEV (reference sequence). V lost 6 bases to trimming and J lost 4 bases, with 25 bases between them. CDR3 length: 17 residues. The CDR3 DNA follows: TGTGCCAGCAGGGCCCCCCAGGTTGGGCGGTCGGGGTACGAGCAGTACTTC. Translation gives CASRAPQVGRSGYEQYF.

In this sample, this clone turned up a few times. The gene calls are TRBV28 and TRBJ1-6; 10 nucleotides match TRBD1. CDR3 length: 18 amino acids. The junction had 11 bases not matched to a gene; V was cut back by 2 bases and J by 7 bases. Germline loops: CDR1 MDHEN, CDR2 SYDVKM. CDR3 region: CASSLRTGTGAINSPLHF. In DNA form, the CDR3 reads TGTGCCAGCAGTTTAAGGACCGGGACAGGGGCTATCAATTCACCCCTCCACTTT. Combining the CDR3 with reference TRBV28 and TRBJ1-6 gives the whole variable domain DVKVTQSSRYLVKRTGEKVFLECVQDMDHENMFWYRQDPGLGLRLIYFSYDVKMKEKGDIPEGYSVSREKKERFSLILESASTNQTSMYLCASSLRTGTGAINSPLHFGNGTRLTVT.